This is a list of T cell receptor beta chains from one sample in a study of Graves' ophthalmopathy and Graves' hyperthyroidism. MiXCR, applied by TCRdb to the multiplex PCR reads, yields one record per CDR3 protein. Of hundreds of thousands of distinct CDR3 sequences in the sample, around a fifth were seen once. Sequencing was done on a sample of peripheral blood. These receptors were obtained from a woman under 30 with stable Graves' hyperthyroidism. Some clones in this sample may be carry-over from other donors' samples. Both conserved end residues are part of each CDR3. D genes are given only for firm matches. Only part of the rows carry a size: once, few, many, or a class if the clone is expanded.

clone size	D gene	CDR3 length	V gene	J gene	CDR3 protein	CDR3 DNA
many	NA	14	TRBV12-3/TRBV12-4	TRBJ2-5	CASSLAHVLGTQYF	TGTGCCAGCAGTTTAGCGCATGTATTGGGGACCCAGTACTTC
NA	NA	15	TRBV18	TRBJ2-7	CASSPTRTGIYEQYF	TGTGCCAGCTCCCCCACCCGGACTGGGATTTACGAGCAGTACTTC
NA	NA	13	TRBV7-9	TRBJ1-1	CASSSLQVTEAFF	TGTGCCAGCAGCTCCTTGCAGGTCACTGAAGCTTTCTTT
NA	NA	13	TRBV6-1	TRBJ2-5	CASRELVPETQYF	TGTGCCAGCAGGGAACTAGTGCCAGAGACCCAGTACTTC
many	NA	14	TRBV10-3	TRBJ2-6	CAIKSGPGANVLTF	TGTGCCATCAAATCAGGGCCTGGGGCCAACGTCCTGACTTTC
NA	NA	15	TRBV6-2/TRBV6-3	TRBJ2-7	CASSYGGDPTYEQYF	TGTGCCAGCAGTTACGGCGGGGACCCTACCTACGAGCAGTACTTC
many	NA	16	TRBV6-5	TRBJ2-2	CASSYRSGADTGELFF	TGTGCCAGCAGTTACCGGTCAGGCGCGGACACCGGGGAGCTGTTTTTT
many	NA	14	TRBV7-2	TRBJ2-5	CASSLSSLRETQYF	TGTGCCAGCAGCTTAAGTTCCCTAAGAGAGACCCAGTACTTC
NA	NA	16	TRBV12-5	TRBJ1-1	CASGLDPLTLGTEAFF	NA
NA	NA	12	TRBV12-3/TRBV12-4	TRBJ1-2	CASTPGADGYTF	TGTGCCAGCACCCCAGGGGCGGATGGCTACACCTTC
many	NA	16	TRBV7-6	TRBJ2-7	CASRSEVGGFGGEQYF	TGTGCCAGCCGCTCAGAAGTTGGGGGATTCGGGGGCGAGCAGTACTTC
many	TRBD1	16	TRBV12-3/TRBV12-4	TRBJ2-2	CASSRWGQGDTGELFF	TGTGCCAGCAGCCGTTGGGGACAGGGGGACACCGGGGAGCTGTTTTTT
NA	TRBD1	15	TRBV28	TRBJ2-7	CASRLSPRDRPEQYF	TGTGCCAGCAGGCTGTCCCCCCGGGACAGGCCGGAGCAGTACTTC
NA	NA	14	TRBV6-1	TRBJ1-2	CASSPTRGGYGYTF	TGTGCCAGCAGTCCCACCAGGGGAGGCTATGGCTACACCTTC
NA	NA	14	TRBV20-1	TRBJ2-7	CSAVWAGVPYEQYF	TGCAGTGCAGTGTGGGCAGGGGTCCCCTACGAGCAGTACTTC
NA	NA	14	TRBV30	TRBJ1-5	CAWSARTVNQPQHF	TGTGCCTGGAGTGCTAGGACAGTTAATCAGCCCCAGCATTTT
many	NA	12	TRBV6-1	TRBJ2-5	CASFGYQETQYF	TGTGCCAGCTTTGGATACCAAGAGACCCAGTACTTC
NA	NA	15	TRBV12-3/TRBV12-4	TRBJ1-3	CASSFGQISGNTIYF	TGTGCCAGCAGTTTCGGACAGATCTCTGGAAACACCATATATTTT
NA	TRBD2	14	TRBV12-3/TRBV12-4	TRBJ2-5	CACSPGLAVETQYF	TGTGCCTGCAGCCCGGGACTAGCGGTGGAGACCCAGTACTTC
NA	NA	13	TRBV30	TRBJ2-7	CAWSSREVWEQYF	TGTGCCTGGAGTAGCAGGGAAGTTTGGGAGCAGTACTTC
many	TRBD1	13	TRBV7-9	TRBJ2-7	CASSRDRLYEQYF	TGTGCCAGCAGCCGGGACAGACTCTACGAGCAGTACTTC
NA	NA	14	TRBV4-1	TRBJ1-1	CASSQDAGDTEAFF	TGCGCCAGCAGCCAAGATGCGGGGGATACTGAAGCTTTCTTT
few	TRBD1	15	TRBV6-5	TRBJ2-5	CASSYGTGTVGTQYF	TGTGCCAGCAGTTACGGGACAGGCACGGTCGGGACCCAGTACTTC
many	NA	15	TRBV19	TRBJ1-1	CASTPRPTTNTEAFF	TGTGCCAGTACCCCAAGACCGACAACGAACACTGAAGCTTTCTTT
many	NA	14	TRBV7-2	TRBJ2-7	CASTADPSSYEQYF	TGTGCCAGCACGGCAGACCCAAGCTCCTACGAGCAGTACTTC
NA	TRBD1	15	TRBV6-5	TRBJ2-7	CASSYRMTGGYEQYF	TGTGCCAGCAGTTACCGAATGACAGGGGGTTACGAGCAGTACTTC
many	TRBD1	16	TRBV6-5	TRBJ1-2	CASSYHGQAQGYGYTF	TGTGCCAGCAGTTACCACGGACAGGCCCAGGGGTATGGCTACACCTTC
many	NA	14	TRBV2	TRBJ1-2	CASIGGRQAVSYTF	TGTGCCAGCATTGGGGGGAGACAGGCGGTTAGCTACACCTTC
many	TRBD1	12	TRBV29-1	TRBJ1-1	CSVGQGAPEAFF	TGCAGCGTTGGGCAGGGGGCACCCGAAGCTTTCTTT
NA	NA	14	TRBV20-1	TRBJ1-1	CSARDGPPGTEAFF	TGCAGTGCTAGAGATGGGCCTCCGGGGACTGAAGCTTTCTTT
many	NA	14	TRBV5-1	TRBJ2-5	CASSLGQGRETQYF	TGTGCCAGCAGCTTAGGCCAGGGTAGGGAGACCCAGTACTTC
many	NA	13	TRBV11-2	TRBJ1-1	CASRPRPAGEAFF	TGTGCCAGCAGGCCTCGTCCCGCGGGTGAAGCTTTCTTT
few	NA	13	TRBV12-3/TRBV12-4	TRBJ1-2	CASSLVPVNCYTF	TGTGCCAGCAGTTTGGTTCCGGTTAATTGCTACACCTTC
NA	TRBD1	12	TRBV10-3	TRBJ2-7	CAISLGQDEQYF	TGTGCCATCAGTTTGGGACAGGACGAGCAGTACTTC
many	NA	16	TRBV20-1	TRBJ1-1	CSARLTLLTVNTEAFF	TGCAGTGCTAGACTAACTCTCCTAACAGTGAACACTGAAGCTTTCTTT
many	NA	15	TRBV6-2/TRBV6-3	TRBJ2-7	CASSYQYAEADEQYF	TGTGCCAGCAGTTACCAGTATGCGGAGGCGGACGAGCAGTACTTC
many	NA	16	TRBV20-1	TRBJ2-7	CSARDNGQHSSYEQYF	TGCAGTGCTAGAGATAATGGACAGCATAGCTCCTACGAGCAGTACTTC
NA	NA	14	TRBV5-1	TRBJ1-2	CASSLVVGSYGYTF	TGCGCCAGCAGCTTGGTGGTGGGGAGCTATGGCTACACCTTC
NA	NA	14	TRBV7-8	TRBJ1-2	CASSLRGSGYGYTF	TGTGCCAGCAGCTTAAGGGGCTCCGGCTATGGCTACACCTTC
few	TRBD2	17	TRBV5-6	TRBJ2-2	CASSPSTSGGFSGELFF	TGTGCCAGCAGCCCTTCGACTAGCGGGGGGTTTAGCGGGGAGCTGTTTTTT
few	NA	13	TRBV10-3	TRBJ2-7	CAIRGENSYEQYF	TGTGCCATCAGGGGGGAGAACTCCTACGAGCAGTACTTC
few	TRBD2	16	TRBV5-6	TRBJ2-7	CASSFPFGDYHTEQYF	TGTGCCAGCAGCTTTCCGTTTGGGGACTACCATACCGAGCAGTACTTC
many	TRBD1	14	TRBV2	TRBJ2-2	CASSRDRGLRELFF	TGTGCCAGCAGTCGCGACAGGGGGCTAAGGGAGCTGTTTTTT
few	TRBD1	14	TRBV12-3/TRBV12-4	TRBJ1-2	CVSKTTGTPYGYTF	TGTGTCAGCAAGACGACAGGGACCCCCTATGGCTACACCTTC
NA	TRBD2	16	TRBV10-3	TRBJ2-2	CAHRGGGHSNTGELFF	TGTGCCCACCGGGGGGGGGGCCACAGCAACACCGGGGAGCTGTTTTTT
NA	TRBD1	15	TRBV6-1	TRBJ2-2	CASNPGQGETGELFF	TGTGCCAGCAACCCCGGACAGGGTGAAACCGGGGAGCTGTTTTTT
NA	NA	14	TRBV6-4	TRBJ1-1	CASTHRGRTDEAFF	TGTGCCAGCACCCACAGAGGACGGACTGATGAAGCTTTCTTT
few	NA	14	TRBV3-1	TRBJ1-1	CASSRAGASTEAFF	TGTGCCAGCAGCCGGGCGGGGGCGAGTACTGAAGCTTTCTTT
many	NA	10	TRBV2	TRBJ2-7	CASSINEQYF	TGTGCCAGCAGTATAAACGAGCAGTACTTC
many	TRBD1	14	TRBV10-3	TRBJ1-2	CAISDKTGTYGYTF	TGTGCCATCAGTGACAAGACAGGGACCTATGGCTACACCTTC
many	NA	15	TRBV28	TRBJ1-2	CASSVTPQGSYGYTF	TGTGCCAGCAGCGTGACGCCACAGGGTTCCTATGGCTACACCTTC
few	TRBD1	14	TRBV30	TRBJ2-7	CAWSRTGVTYEQYF	TGTGCCTGGAGCCGGACAGGGGTCACCTACGAGCAGTACTTC
NA	NA	13	TRBV27	TRBJ1-2	CASSLRRAAGYTF	TGTGCCAGCAGTTTAAGAAGGGCAGCTGGCTACACCTTC
NA	NA	15	TRBV28	TRBJ1-3	CASAFTRSSGNTIYF	TGTGCCAGCGCTTTTACCCGGAGCTCTGGAAACACCATATATTTT